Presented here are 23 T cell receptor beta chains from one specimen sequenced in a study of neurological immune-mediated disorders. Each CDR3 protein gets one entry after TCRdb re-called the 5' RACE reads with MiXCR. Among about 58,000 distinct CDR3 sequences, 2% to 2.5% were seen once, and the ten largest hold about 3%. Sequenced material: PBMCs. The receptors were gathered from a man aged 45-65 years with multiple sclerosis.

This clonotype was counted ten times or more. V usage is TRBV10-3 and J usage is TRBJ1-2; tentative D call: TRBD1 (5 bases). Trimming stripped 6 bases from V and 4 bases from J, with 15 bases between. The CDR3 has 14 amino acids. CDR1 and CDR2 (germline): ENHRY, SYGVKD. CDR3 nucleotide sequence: TGTGCCATCAGCTCCGGGACGGCTACCTATGGCTACACCTTC. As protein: CAISSGTATYGYTF.

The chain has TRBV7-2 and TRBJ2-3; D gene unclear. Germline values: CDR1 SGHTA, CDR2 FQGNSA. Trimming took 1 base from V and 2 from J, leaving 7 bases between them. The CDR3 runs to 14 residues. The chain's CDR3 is CASSLGEHTDTQYF. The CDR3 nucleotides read TGTGCCAGCAGCTTAGGGGAACACACAGATACGCAGTATTTT.

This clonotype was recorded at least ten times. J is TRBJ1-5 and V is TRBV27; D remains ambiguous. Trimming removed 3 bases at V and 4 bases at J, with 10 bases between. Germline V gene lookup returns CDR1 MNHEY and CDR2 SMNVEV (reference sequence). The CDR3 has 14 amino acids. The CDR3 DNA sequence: TGTGCCAGCAGTTTTACGTTAGGGAATCAGCCCCAGCATTTT. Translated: CASSFTLGNQPQHF.

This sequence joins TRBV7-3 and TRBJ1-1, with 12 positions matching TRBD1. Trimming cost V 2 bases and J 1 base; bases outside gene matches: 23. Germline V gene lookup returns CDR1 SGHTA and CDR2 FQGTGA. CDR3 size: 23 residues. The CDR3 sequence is CASSLRAAGTGGGKVRANTEAFF. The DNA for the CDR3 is TGTGCCAGCAGCTTACGAGCGGCCGGGACAGGGGGCGGGAAGGTCCGAGCGAACACTGAAGCTTTCTTT.

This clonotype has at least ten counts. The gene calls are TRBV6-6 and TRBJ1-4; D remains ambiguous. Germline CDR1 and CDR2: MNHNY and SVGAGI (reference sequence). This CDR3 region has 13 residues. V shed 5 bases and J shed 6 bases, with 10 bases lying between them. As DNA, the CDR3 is TGTGCCAGCAGTCCCGGTGGTTATGAAAAACTGTTTTTT. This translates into CASSPGGYEKLFF.

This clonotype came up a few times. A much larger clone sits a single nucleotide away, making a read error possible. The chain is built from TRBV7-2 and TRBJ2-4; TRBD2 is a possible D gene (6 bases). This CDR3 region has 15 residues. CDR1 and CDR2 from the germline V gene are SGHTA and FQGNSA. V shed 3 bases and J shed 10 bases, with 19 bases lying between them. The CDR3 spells CASSFPARGGKIQYF. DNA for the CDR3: TGTGCCAGCAGCTTTCCGGCGAGGGGAGGAAAAATTCAGTACTTC.

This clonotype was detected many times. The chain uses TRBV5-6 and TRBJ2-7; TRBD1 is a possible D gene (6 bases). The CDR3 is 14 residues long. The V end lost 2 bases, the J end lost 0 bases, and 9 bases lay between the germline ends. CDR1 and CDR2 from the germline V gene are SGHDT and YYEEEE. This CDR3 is CASSFQGSSYEQYF. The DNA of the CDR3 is TGTGCCAGCAGCTTTCAGGGGAGCTCCTACGAGCAGTACTTC.

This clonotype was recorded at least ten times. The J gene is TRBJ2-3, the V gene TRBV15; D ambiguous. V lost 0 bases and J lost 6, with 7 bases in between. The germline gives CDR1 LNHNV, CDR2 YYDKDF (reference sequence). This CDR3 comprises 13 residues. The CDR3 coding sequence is TGTGCCACCAGCAGAGATTCAAGGGATACGCAGTATTTT. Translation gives CATSRDSRDTQYF.

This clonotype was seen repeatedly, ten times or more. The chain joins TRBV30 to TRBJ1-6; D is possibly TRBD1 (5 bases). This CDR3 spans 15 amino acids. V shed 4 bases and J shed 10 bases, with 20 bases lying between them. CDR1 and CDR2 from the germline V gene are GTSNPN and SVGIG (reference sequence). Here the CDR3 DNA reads TGTGCCTGGACTATCGCAGGGACCCAAGGGTCACCCCTCCACTTT. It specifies CAWTIAGTQGSPLHF.

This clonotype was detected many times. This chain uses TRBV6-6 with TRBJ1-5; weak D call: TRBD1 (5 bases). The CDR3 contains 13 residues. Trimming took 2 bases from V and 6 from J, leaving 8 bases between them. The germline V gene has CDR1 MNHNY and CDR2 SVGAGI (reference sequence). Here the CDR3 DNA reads TGTGCCAGCAGTTACACGCAGGGTCAGCCCCAGCATTTT. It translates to CASSYTQGQPQHF.

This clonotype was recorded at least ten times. The CDR3 bases are TGCGCCAGCAGCTTGCAGGGACAGGGTGGCACTGAAGCTTTCTTT. Amino acid sequence: CASSLQGQGGTEAFF. The V gene is TRBV5-1, the J gene TRBJ1-1; TRBD1 matches at 9 bases. J was trimmed by 4 bases and V by 1 base; bases with no gene match: 5. The germline V gene has CDR1 SGHRS and CDR2 YFSETQ. CDR3 length equals 15 residues. Full variable domain (remainder filled in from reference TRBV5-1 and TRBJ1-1): KAGVTQTPRYLIKTRGQQVTLSCSPISGHRSVSWYQQTPGQGLQFLFEYFSETQRNKGNFPGRFSGRQFSNSRSEMNVSTLELGDSALYLCASSLQGQGGTEAFFGQGTRLTVV.

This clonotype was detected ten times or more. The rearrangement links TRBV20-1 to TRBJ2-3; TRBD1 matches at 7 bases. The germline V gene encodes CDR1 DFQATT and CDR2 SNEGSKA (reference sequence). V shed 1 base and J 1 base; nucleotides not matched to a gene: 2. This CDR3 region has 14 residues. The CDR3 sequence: CSARGTGGTDTQYF. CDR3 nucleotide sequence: TGCAGTGCTAGAGGGACAGGCGGCACAGATACGCAGTATTTT.

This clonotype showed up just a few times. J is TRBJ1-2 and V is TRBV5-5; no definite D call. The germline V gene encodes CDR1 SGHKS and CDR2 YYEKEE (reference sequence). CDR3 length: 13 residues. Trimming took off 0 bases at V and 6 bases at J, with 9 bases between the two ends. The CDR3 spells CASSLGPTDGYTF. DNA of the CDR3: TGTGCCAGCAGCTTGGGGCCCACTGATGGCTACACCTTC.

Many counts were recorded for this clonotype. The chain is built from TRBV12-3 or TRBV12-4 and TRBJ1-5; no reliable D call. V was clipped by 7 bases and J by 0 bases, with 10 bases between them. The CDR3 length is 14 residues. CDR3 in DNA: TGTGCCAGCAAATTAGAACATAGCAATCAGCCCCAGCATTTT. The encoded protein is CASKLEHSNQPQHF.

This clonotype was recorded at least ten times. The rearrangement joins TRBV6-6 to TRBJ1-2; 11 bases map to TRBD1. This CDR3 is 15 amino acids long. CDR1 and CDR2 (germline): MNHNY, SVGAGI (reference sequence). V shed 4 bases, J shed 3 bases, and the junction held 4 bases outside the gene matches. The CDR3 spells CASSFGTGGDYGYTF. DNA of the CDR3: TGTGCCAGCAGTTTCGGGACAGGGGGGGACTATGGCTACACCTTC.

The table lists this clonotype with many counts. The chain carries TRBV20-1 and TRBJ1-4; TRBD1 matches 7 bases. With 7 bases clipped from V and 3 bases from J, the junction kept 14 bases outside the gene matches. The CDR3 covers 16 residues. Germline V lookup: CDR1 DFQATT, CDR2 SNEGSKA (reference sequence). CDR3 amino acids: CSVREGGGAANEKLFF. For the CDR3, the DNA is TGCAGTGTCAGAGAGGGAGGGGGCGCGGCTAATGAAAAACTGTTTTTT.

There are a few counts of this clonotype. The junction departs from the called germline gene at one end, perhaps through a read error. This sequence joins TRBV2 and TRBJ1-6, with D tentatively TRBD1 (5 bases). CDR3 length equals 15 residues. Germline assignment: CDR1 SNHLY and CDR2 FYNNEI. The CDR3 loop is CASLSRGSYNSHLHF. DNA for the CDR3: TGTGCCAGCTTAAGCCGGGGGAGCTATAATTCACACCTCCACTTT.

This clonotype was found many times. The CDR3 region has the DNA TGTGCCAGCAGTTTGGACGGGGGGCCCACCGGGGAGCTGTTTTTT. The encoded protein is CASSLDGGPTGELFF. The chain recombines TRBV28 with TRBJ2-2; maybe TRBD2 (7 bases). CDR1 MDHEN and CDR2 SYDVKM come from the germline V gene. V gave up 3 bases and J gave up 4 bases, with 12 bases separating them. This CDR3 has 15 amino acids.

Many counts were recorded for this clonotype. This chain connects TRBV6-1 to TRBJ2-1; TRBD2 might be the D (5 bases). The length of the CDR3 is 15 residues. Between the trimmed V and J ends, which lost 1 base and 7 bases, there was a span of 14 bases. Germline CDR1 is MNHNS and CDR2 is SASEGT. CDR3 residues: CASSEGVGEWNEQFF. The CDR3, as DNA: TGTGCCAGCAGTGAAGGGGTCGGGGAATGGAATGAGCAGTTCTTC.

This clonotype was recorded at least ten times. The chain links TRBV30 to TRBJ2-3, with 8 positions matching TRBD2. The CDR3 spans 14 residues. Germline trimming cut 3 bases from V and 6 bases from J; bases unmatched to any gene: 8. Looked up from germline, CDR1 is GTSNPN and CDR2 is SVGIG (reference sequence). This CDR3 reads CAWSQSGGRDTQYF. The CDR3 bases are TGTGCCTGGAGCCAATCGGGGGGGCGGGATACGCAGTATTTT.

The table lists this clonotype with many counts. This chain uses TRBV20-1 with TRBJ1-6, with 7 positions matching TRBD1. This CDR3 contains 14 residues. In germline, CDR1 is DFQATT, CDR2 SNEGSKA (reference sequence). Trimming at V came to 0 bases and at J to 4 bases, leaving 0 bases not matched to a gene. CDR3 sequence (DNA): TGCAGTGCTAGAGAGACAGGGTATAATTCACCCCTCCACTTT. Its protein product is CSARETGYNSPLHF.

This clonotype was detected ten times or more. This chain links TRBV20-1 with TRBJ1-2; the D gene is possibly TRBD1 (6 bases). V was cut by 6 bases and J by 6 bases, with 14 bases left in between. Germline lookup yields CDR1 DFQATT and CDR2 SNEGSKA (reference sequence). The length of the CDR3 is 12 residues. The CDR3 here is CSAQPQGHGYTF. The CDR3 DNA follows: TGCAGTGCCCAACCCCAGGGGCATGGCTACACCTTC.

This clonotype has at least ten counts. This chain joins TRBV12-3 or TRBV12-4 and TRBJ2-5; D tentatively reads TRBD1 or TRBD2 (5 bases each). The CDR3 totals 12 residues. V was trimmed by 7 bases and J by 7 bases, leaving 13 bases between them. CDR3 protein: CASTGTLGTQYF. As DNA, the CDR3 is TGTGCCAGCACCGGGACCCTCGGGACCCAGTACTTC.